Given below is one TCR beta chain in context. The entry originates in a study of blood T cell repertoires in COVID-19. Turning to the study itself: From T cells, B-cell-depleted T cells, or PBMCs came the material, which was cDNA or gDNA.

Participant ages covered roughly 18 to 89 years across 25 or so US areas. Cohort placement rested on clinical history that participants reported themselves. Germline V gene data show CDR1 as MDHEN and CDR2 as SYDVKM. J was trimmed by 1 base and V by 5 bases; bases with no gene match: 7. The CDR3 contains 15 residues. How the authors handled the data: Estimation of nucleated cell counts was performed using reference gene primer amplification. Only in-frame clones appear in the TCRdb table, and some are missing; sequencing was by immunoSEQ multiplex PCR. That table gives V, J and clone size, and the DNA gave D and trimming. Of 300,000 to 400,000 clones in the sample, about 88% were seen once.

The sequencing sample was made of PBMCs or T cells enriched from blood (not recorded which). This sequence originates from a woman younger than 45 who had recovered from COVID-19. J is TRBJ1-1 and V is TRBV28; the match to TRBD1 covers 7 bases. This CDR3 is CASSPWDRPNTEAFF. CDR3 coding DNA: TGTGCCAGCAGTCCCTGGGACAGACCGAACACTGAAGCTTTCTTT.